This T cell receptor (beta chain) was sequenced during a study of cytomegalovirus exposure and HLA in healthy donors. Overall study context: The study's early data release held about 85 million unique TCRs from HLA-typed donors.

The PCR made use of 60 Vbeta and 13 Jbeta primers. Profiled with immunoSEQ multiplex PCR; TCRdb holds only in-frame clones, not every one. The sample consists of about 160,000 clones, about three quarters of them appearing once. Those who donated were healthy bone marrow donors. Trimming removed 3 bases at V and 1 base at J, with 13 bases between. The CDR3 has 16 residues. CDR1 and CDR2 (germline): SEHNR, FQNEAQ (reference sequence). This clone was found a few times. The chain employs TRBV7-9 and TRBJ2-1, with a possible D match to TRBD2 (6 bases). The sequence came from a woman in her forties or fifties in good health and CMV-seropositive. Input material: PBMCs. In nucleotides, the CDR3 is TGTGCCAGCAGCTTGAGGCGCGGGGCTTCCTACAATGAGCAGTTCTTC. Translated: CASSLRRGASYNEQFF.